The rows below give T cell receptor beta chains drawn from one sample of a study of response to subunit inactivated influenza vaccine. MiXCR, applied by TCRdb to the RT-PCR reads, yields one record per CDR3 protein. The sample consists of more than 500,000 distinct CDR3 sequences, 10% to 12% of them appearing once. These data were also reused for a study on T cells expressing NK-cell markers.

The specimen comprised PBMCs from blood, sampled on the day of vaccination. These receptor sequences come from a man aged 50 to 59 who received an inactivated influenza vaccine. CDR3s include the opening cysteine and the closing phenylalanine or tryptophan. Fields, in order: J gene, D gene, clone size, V gene, CDR3 DNA, CDR3 protein. A D gene is named only where the DNA matches it firmly. Not every row has a clone size; where given, it reads once, few, many or a size class.

TRBJ2-1	TRBD1	few	TRBV4-2	TGTGCCAGCAGCCAAGATAGCTGGGGGACAGCGTTCAATGAGCAGTTCTTC	CASSQDSWGTAFNEQFF
TRBJ2-3	TRBD2	NA	TRBV7-9	TGTGCCAGCAGCCCTCCCGGACTAGAAGGCCCTGGGGAGCAGTATTTT	CASSPPGLEGPGEQYF
TRBJ2-1	NA	NA	TRBV4-2	TGTGCCAGCAGCCAAGACGCAAGCTCCTACAATGAGCAGTTCTTC	CASSQDASSYNEQFF
TRBJ2-7	TRBD1	few	TRBV30	TGTGCCTGCTCCGGGACAGGTACCTACGAGCAGTACTTC	CACSGTGTYEQYF
TRBJ1-4	NA	NA	TRBV10-3	TGTGCCATATCCTCCGGGACGCAGGAGAATGAAAAACTGTTTTTT	CAISSGTQENEKLFF
TRBJ2-7	TRBD1	NA	TRBV7-2	TGTGCCAGCAGCTTAACAAGGACAGGACCCTACGAGCAGTACTTC	CASSLTRTGPYEQYF
TRBJ1-6	NA	many	TRBV12-3/TRBV12-4	TGTGCCAGCAGTCCCAACCTTAGGTCACCCCTCCACTTT	CASSPNLRSPLHF
TRBJ2-2	TRBD2	NA	TRBV7-2	TGTGCCAGCAGGAACAGCGGGAGTGAGGCCGGGGAGCTGTTTTTT	CASRNSGSEAGELFF
TRBJ1-3	NA	many	TRBV5-1	TGCGCCAGCAGCTGGGACGACGACTCTGGAAACACCATATATTTT	CASSWDDDSGNTIYF
TRBJ2-7	TRBD1	few	TRBV28	TGTGCCAGCAGCGCAGACAGGGACGAGCAGTACTTC	CASSADRDEQYF
TRBJ2-7	NA	few	TRBV20-1	TGCAGTGCTAGTCCCCGCGGCTTCTCCTACGAGCAGTACTTC	CSASPRGFSYEQYF
TRBJ2-1	TRBD2	few	TRBV15	TGTGCCACCAGCAGAGGACTAGCCTATGAGCAGTTCTTC	CATSRGLAYEQFF
TRBJ1-5	NA	few	TRBV6-5	TGTGCCAGCAGTTCCTCAGGGATGGGCAATCAGCCCCAGCATTTT	CASSSSGMGNQPQHF
TRBJ2-2	TRBD1	few	TRBV7-3	TGTGCCAGCAGCTTCCACCCCAACACAGGGGGCACCGGGGAGCTGTTTTTT	CASSFHPNTGGTGELFF
TRBJ2-5	NA	few	TRBV6-5	TGTGCCAGCAGTTACTTCGTCGGCACCGGCAAAAAGACCCAGTACTTC	CASSYFVGTGKKTQYF